This T cell receptor (beta chain) was recorded in a study of T-cell reconstitution after alpha-beta-depleted transplantation in children (dated by TCRdb to between 2015 and 2016). Context from the whole study: Using TCR repertoire profiling, the study quantitatively followed how T-cell immune reconstitution unfolded in children after TCRalphabeta/CD19-depleted allogeneic hematopoietic cell transplantation.

As for this clonotype: This clone's antigen is unknown. It has no much larger one-base neighbor in the sample; base qualities were not kept.

After removal of 4 bases from V and 7 bases from J, the junction retains 13 bases not matched to a gene. The cysteine opens and the phenylalanine closes a CDR3 of 17 amino acids. Of all the DNA, just the CDR3 is kept, 51 bases in frame from base 1. Sequences SEHNR (CDR1) and FQNEAQ (CDR2) are obtained from the germline V gene (reference sequence). Library construction relied on PCR. The sequencing machine was an Illumina HiSeq 2500. TCR library preparation used molecular barcoding, with unique molecular identifiers applied to normalize quantification of the TCRbeta repertoire. The public reads were reprocessed in TCRdb via fastp at Q25 and MiXCR, keeping in-frame beta chains. CDR3 protein duplicates are merged, each entry listing the most common genes and DNA. This sample lists hundreds of thousands of distinct CDR3 sequences; over 9.5% were detected once. About 2.1% of the sample lies in the top ten.

The sample's treatment or condition label, decoded: allogeneic hematopoietic cell transplantation with graft depleted of TCRalphabeta T cells and CD19 B cells. The transplant recipients were children given TCRalphabeta/CD19-depleted allogeneic hematopoietic cell grafts. Beyond this particular receptor, the publication reports: Hyperexpanded clone frequencies declined over subsequent months; after one year, T-cell counts and TCRbeta diversity were mostly attributed to newly produced T cells. In some patients, the high TCRbeta diversity seen at day 60 was put down to recipient T cells and intrathymic progenitors that had survived conditioning. The apparently early recovery of alphabetaT-cell counts about two months after transplant reportedly depended on only several hundred rapidly expanded clones that came from non-depleted graft cells.

The receptor comes from a child aged 2-15 years with inherited bone marrow failure, due to receive a stem cell transplant. Here the chain combines TRBV7-9 and TRBJ2-1, with 10 junctional bases fitting TRBD2. The sample consisted of PBMCs, taken before TCRalphabeta/CD19-depleted stem cell transplant. The DNA sequence is given as TGTGCCAGCAGCTCCACACTAGCGGGAAAGGGGCAGAATGAGCAGTTCTTC. This codes for CASSSTLAGKGQNEQFF.